The sequence of this T cell receptor (beta chain) was determined in a study of shared clonotypes between healthy human individuals. Study information: Donors consisted of a couple of women and a few men between 18 and 49.

This clone is a singleton in its sample. The CDR3 loop spans 14 amino acids. V lost 5 bases and J 8 bases, leaving 15 bases between the germline ends. CDR1 MNHEY and CDR2 SMNVEV come from the germline V gene (reference sequence). The assay was run at deep level. Evenly divided among several immunoSEQ plates was the genomic DNA of each subset. Sequencing used immunoSEQ multiplex PCR; TCRdb keeps in-frame clones, though not all of them. The sample shows 640,000 or so clones, 55% to 75% of them seen only once. Sequenced: memory CD4+ T cells sorted from blood. Indicated subset: CD45RA-negative fraction. The rearrangement joins TRBV27 to TRBJ1-4; perhaps TRBD1 as D (6 bases). The TCR comes from a woman in her thirties in good health. Here the CDR3 reads CASSPTGMGEKLFF. The CDR3 DNA is TGTGCCAGCAGTCCCACAGGGATGGGCGAAAAACTGTTTTTT.